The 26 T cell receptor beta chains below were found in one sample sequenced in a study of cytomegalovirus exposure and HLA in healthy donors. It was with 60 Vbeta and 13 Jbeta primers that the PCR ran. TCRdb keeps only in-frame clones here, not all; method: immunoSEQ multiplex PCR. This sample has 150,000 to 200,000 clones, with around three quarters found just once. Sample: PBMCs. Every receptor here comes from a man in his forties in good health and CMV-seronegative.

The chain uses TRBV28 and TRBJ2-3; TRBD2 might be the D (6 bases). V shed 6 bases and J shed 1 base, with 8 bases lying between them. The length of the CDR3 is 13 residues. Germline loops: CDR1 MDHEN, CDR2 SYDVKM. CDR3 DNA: TGTGCCAGCAGGACGGGGGGCACAGATACGCAGTATTTT. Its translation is CASRTGGTDTQYF.

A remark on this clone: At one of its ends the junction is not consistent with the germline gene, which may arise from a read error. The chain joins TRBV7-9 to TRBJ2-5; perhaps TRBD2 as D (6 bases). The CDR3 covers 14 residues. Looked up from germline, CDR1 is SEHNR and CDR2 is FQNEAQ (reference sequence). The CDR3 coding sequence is TGTTCCAGCAGCGCGGACTATGGCCAAGAGACCCAGTACTTC. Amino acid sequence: CSSSADYGQETQYF.

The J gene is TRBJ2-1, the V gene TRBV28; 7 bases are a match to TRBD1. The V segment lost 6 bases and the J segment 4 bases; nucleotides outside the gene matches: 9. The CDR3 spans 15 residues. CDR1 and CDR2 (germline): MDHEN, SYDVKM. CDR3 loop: CASSQTPGQYNEQFF. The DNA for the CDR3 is TGTGCCAGCAGCCAAACCCCGGGACAGTACAATGAGCAGTTCTTC. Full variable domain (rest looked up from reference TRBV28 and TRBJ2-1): DVKVTQSSRYLVKRTGEKVFLECVQDMDHENMFWYRQDPGLGLRLIYFSYDVKMKEKGDIPEGYSVSREKKERFSLILESASTNQTSMYLCASSQTPGQYNEQFFGPGTRLTVL.

CDR3 sequence (DNA): TGTGCCAAAGACAGCTCGGAGTACTCCTACGAGCAGTACTTC. Translated: CAKDSSEYSYEQYF. This rearrangement joins TRBV19 to TRBJ2-7; tentatively, D is TRBD1 (5 bases). The CDR3 is 14 residues long. Per germline, CDR1 LNHDA and CDR2 SQIVND (reference sequence). With 10 bases removed from V and 0 bases from J, the gap between germline ends came to 16 bases. The entire variable domain, with the rest obtained from reference TRBV19 and TRBJ2-7, is as follows: DGGITQSPKYLFRKEGQNVTLSCEQNLNHDAMYWYRQDPGQGLRLIYYSQIVNDFQKGDIAEGYSVSREKKESFPLTVTSAQKNPTAFYLCAKDSSEYSYEQYFGPGTRLTVT.

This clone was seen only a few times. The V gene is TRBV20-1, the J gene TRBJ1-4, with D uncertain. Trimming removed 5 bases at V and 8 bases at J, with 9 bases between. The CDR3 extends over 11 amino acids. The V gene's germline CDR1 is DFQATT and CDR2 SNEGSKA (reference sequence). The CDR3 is CSASGEEKLFF. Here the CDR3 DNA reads TGCAGTGCTTCCGGTGAAGAAAAACTGTTTTTT.

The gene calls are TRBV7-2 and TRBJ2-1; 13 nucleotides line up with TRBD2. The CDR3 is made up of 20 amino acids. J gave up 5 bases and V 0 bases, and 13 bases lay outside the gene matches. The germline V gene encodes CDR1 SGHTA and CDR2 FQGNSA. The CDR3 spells CASSLALRGLAGSADNEQFF. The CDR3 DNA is TGTGCCAGCAGCTTAGCTTTACGGGGACTAGCGGGATCGGCGGACAATGAGCAGTTCTTC.

The CDR3 DNA reads TGTGCCAGCAGTTACCCGGGCCGAGGAGGGTACGAGCAGTACTTC. Its protein product is CASSYPGRGGYEQYF. The V call is TRBV28, the J call TRBJ2-7; D may be TRBD2 (6 bases). V was cut by 4 bases and J by 4 bases, with 17 bases left in between. In germline, CDR1 is MDHEN, CDR2 SYDVKM. The CDR3 covers 15 residues.

CDR3 in DNA: TGTGCCAGCCGGACACCTCCCACAGATACGCAGTATTTT. The encoded protein is CASRTPPTDTQYF. The gene calls are TRBV28 and TRBJ2-3, with a weak D call TRBD1 (5 bases). Germline CDR1 is MDHEN and CDR2 is SYDVKM. With 8 bases removed from V and 2 bases from J, the gap between germline ends came to 11 bases. This CDR3 spans 13 amino acids.

In DNA form, the CDR3 reads TGTGCCAGCAGCTTAGTTGGGCTAGCGGGAGCCAATGAGCAGTTCTTC. It is translated as CASSLVGLAGANEQFF. The rearrangement joins TRBV7-8 to TRBJ2-1, with TRBD2 identical over 10 bases. Per germline, CDR1 SGHVS and CDR2 FQNEAQ. V lost 1 base to trimming and J lost 6 bases; unmatched junction nucleotides: 6. The CDR3 totals 16 residues.

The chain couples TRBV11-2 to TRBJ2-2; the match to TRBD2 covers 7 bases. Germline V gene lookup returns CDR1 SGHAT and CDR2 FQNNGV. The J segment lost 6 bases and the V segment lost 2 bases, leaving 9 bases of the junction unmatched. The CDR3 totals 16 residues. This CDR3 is CASSLLTGGTAGELFF. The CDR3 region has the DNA TGTGCCAGCAGCTTATTGACGGGAGGTACGGCCGGGGAGCTGTTTTTT.

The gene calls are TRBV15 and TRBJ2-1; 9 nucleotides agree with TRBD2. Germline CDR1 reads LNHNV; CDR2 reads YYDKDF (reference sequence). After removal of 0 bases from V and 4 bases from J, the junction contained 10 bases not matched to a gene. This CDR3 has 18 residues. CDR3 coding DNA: TGTGCCACCAGCAGAGATAGGCTAGCGGGGAACCAGTACAATGAGCAGTTCTTC. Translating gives CATSRDRLAGNQYNEQFF. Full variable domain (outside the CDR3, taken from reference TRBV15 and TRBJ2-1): DAMVIQNPRYQVTQFGKPVTLSCSQTLNHNVMYWYQQKSSQAPKLLFHYYDKDFNNEADTPDNFQSRRPNTSFCFLDIRSPGLGDTAMYLCATSRDRLAGNQYNEQFFGPGTRLTVL.

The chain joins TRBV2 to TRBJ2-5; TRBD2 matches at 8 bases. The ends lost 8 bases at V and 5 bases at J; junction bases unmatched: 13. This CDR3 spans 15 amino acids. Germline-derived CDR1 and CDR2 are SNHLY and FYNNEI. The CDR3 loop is CASPLAGGGVETQYF. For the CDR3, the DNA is TGTGCCAGCCCTCTGGCGGGAGGTGGAGTGGAGACCCAGTACTTC.

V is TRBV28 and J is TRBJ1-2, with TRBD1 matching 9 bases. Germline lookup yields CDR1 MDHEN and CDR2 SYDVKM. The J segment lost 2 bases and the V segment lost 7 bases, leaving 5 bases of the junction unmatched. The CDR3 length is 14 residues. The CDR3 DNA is TGTGCCAGCACCCCCGGGACAGGGAACTATGGCTACACCTTC. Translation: CASTPGTGNYGYTF.

CDR3 sequence (DNA): TGCGCCAGCAGCCAAGATGGGGCTATGAGGACTGAAGCTTTCTTT. Its protein is CASSQDGAMRTEAFF. This chain connects TRBV4-3 to TRBJ1-1; perhaps TRBD1 as D (5 bases). The CDR3 totals 15 residues. Trimming removed 0 bases at V and 5 bases at J, with 13 bases between. Germline CDR1 reads LGHNA; CDR2 reads YSLEER.

CDR3 DNA sequence: TGTGCCAGCAGCCAAGATGCTGGGACAGGGTACACCGGGGAGCTGTTTTTT. This codes for CASSQDAGTGYTGELFF. The J gene is TRBJ2-2, the V gene TRBV4-2; 9 positions agree with TRBD1. The CDR3 totals 17 residues. Germline-derived CDR1 and CDR2 are LGHNA and YNFKEQ. Trimming removed 0 bases from V and 3 bases from J; junction bases left unmatched: 5.

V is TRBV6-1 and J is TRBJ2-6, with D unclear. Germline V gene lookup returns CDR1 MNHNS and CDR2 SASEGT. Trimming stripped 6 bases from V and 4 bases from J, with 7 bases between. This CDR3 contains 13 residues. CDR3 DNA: TGTGCCAGCAGGGAACAAGGGGCCAACGTCCTGACTTTC. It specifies CASREQGANVLTF.

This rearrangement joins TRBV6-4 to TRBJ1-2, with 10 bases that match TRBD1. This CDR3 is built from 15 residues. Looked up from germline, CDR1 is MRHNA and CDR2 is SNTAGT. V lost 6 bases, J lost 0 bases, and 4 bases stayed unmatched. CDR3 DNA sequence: TGTGCCAGCAGGCCGGGACAGGGGCCTAACTATGGCTACACCTTC. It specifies CASRPGQGPNYGYTF.

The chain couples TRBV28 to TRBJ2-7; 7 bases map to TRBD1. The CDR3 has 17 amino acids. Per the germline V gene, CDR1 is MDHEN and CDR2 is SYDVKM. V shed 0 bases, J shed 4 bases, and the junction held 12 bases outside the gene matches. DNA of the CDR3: TGTGCCAGCAGTTTATGGGGAACGTATGCAGGGGGTTACGAGCAGTACTTC. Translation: CASSLWGTYAGGYEQYF.

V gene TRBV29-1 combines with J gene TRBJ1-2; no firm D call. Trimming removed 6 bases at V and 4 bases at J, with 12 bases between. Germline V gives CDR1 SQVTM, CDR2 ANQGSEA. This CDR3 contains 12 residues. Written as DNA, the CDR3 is TGCAGCGTGCAAGAGGGAGGCTATGGCTACACCTTC. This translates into CSVQEGGYGYTF.

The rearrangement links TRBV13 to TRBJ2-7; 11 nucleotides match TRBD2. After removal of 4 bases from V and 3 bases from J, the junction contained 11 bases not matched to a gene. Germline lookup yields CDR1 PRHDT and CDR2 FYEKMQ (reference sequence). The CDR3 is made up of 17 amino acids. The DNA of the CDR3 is TGTGCCAGCAGCTCCCTAGGACTAGCGGGCGTTAACTACGAGCAGTACTTC. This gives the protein CASSSLGLAGVNYEQYF.

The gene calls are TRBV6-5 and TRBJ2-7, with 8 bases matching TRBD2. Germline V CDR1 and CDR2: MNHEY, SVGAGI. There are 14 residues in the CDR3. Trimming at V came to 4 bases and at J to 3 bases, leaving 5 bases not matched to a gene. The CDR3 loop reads CASSLREGIYEQYF. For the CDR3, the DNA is TGTGCCAGCAGTTTACGGGAGGGAATCTACGAGCAGTACTTC.

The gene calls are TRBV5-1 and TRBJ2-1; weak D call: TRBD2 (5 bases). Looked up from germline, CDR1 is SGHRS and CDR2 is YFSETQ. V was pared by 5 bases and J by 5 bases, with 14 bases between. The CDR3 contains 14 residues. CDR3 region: CASRFRDNHNEQFF. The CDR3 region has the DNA TGCGCCAGCAGATTCCGGGATAACCACAATGAGCAGTTCTTC.

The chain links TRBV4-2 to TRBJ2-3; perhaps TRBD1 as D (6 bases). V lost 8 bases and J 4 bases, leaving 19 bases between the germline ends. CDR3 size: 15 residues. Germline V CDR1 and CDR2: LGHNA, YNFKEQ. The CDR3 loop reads CASRERDTGSDTQYF. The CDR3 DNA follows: TGTGCCAGCCGGGAAAGGGACACGGGTTCAGATACGCAGTATTTT.

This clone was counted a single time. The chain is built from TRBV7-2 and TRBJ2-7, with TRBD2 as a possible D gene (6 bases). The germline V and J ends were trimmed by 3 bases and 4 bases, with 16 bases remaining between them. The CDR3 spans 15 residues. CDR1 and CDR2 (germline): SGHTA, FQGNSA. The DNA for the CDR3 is TGTGCCAGCAGCTTGCTGAGGGAGGCCGCTTACGAGCAGTACTTC. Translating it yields CASSLLREAAYEQYF.

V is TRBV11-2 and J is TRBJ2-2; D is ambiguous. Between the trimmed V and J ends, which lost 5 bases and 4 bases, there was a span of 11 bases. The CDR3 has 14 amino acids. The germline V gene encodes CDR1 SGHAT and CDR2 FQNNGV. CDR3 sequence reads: CASSTTFTTGELFF. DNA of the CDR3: TGTGCCAGCAGCACGACTTTTACCACCGGGGAGCTGTTTTTT.

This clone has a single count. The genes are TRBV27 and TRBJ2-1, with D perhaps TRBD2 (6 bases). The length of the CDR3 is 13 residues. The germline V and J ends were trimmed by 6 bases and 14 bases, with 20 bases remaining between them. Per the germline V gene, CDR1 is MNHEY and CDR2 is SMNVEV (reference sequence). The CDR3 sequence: CASRVSRLEQEFF. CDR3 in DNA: TGTGCCAGCAGGGTTTCCAGACTAGAGCAGGAGTTCTTC.